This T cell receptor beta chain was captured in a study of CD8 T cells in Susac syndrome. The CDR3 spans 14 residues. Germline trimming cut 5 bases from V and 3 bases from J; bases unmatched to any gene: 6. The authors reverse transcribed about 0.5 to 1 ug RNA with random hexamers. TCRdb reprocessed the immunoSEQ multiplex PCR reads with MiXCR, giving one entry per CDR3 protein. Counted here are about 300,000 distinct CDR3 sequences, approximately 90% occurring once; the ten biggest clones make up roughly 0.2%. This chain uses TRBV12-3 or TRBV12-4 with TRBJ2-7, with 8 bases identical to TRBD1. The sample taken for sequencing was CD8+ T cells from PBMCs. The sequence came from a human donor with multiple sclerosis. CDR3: CASSPWTGNYEQYF. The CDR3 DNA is TGTGCCAGCAGTCCGTGGACAGGGAACTACGAGCAGTACTTC.